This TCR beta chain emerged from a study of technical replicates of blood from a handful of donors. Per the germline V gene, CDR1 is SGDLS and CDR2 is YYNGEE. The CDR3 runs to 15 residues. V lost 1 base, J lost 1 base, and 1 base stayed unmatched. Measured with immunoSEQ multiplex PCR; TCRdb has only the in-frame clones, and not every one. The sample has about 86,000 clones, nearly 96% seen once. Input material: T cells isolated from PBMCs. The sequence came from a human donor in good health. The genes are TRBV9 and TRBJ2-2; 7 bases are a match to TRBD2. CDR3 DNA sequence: TGTGCCAGCAGCGTATCTAGCGGGAACACCGGGGAGCTGTTTTTT. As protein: CASSVSSGNTGELFF.